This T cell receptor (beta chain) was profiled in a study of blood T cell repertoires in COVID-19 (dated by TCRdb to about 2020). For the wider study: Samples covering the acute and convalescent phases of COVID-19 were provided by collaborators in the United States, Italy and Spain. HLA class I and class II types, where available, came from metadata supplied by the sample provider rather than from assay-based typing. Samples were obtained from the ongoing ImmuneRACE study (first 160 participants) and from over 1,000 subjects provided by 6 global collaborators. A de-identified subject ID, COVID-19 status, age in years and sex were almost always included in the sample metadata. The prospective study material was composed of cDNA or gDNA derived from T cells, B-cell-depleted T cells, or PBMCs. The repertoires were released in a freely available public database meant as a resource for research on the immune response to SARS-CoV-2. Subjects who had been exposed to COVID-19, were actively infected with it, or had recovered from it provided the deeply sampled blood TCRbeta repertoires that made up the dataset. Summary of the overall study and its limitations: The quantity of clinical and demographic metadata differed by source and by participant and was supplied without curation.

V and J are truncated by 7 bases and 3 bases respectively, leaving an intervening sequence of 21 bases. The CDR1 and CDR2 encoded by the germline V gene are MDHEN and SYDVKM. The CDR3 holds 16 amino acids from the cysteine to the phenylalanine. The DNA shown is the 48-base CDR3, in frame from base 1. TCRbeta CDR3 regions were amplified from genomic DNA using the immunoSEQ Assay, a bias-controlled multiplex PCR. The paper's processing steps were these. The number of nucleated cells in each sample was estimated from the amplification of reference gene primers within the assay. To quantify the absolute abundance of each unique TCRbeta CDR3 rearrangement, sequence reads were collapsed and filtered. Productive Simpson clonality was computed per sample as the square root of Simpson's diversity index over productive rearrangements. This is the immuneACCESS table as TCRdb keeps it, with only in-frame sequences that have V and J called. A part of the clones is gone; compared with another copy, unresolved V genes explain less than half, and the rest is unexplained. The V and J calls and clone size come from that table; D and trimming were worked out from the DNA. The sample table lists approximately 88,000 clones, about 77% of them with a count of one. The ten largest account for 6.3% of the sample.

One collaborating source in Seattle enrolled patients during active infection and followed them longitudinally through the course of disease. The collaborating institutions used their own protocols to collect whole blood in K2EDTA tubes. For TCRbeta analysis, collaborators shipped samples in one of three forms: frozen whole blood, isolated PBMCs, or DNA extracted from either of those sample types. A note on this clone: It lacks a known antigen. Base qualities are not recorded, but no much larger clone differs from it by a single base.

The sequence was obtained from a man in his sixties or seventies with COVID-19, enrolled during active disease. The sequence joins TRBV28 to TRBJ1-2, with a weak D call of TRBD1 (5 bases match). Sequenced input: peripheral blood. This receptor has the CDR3 CASIPGGTATYYGYTF. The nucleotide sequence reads TGTGCCAGCATCCCCGGCGGGACGGCGACTTACTATGGCTACACCTTC.